This T cell receptor (beta chain) was sequenced during a study of PD-1 blockade in classical Hodgkin lymphoma. Study-level points and caveats: At baseline, newly diagnosed patients reportedly showed less TCR diversity than healthy donors. Underlying causes for the observed repertoire differences were not defined, possibly disease activity or prior therapy.

About this clone: Its antigen is currently unknown.

Profiling relied on immunoSEQ multiplex PCR, and the TCRdb table lists in-frame clones only, not all of them. The sample carries 25,000 to 35,000 clones, roughly 94% recorded once. Time point indicated: newly diagnosed, previously untreated cHL patient sample. Researchers used newly diagnosed, untreated classical Hodgkin lymphoma PBMCs for comparison. Germline V lookup: CDR1 SEHNR, CDR2 FQNEAQ (reference sequence). V was pared by 11 bases and J by 3 bases, with 17 bases between. The CDR3 spans 13 residues. The chain employs TRBV7-9 and TRBJ2-7; tentative D call: TRBD2 (7 bases). This receptor was identified in a human donor with classical Hodgkin lymphoma. The sample comprised peripheral blood mononuclear cells (PBMCs). The CDR3 nucleotides read TGTGCCTCGGGGGGCGGGAGAATCTACGAGCAGTACTTC. Residues: CASGGGRIYEQYF.